The clone carrying this T cell receptor (beta chain) was seen at least ten times. Its matching antigen is unknown. The CDR3 loop spans 14 amino acids. The germline V gene encodes CDR1 LNHDA and CDR2 SQIVND (reference sequence). The V end lost 5 bases, the J end lost 4 bases, and 14 bases lay between the germline ends. This entry comes from a study of Graves' ophthalmopathy and Graves' hyperthyroidism. Broader study findings: As the model predicted ophthalmopathy progression, it achieved a sensitivity of about 71% and a specificity of around 76%. Blood samples also showed most expanded thyroid clonotypes exceeding 0.001 frequency.

Amplifying from RNA transcripts, the study obtained TCR beta CDR3 regions. HTBI primers primed a first-round RT-PCR, and a second-round multiplex PCR followed. One entry per CDR3 protein results from TCRdb running MiXCR on the multiplex PCR reads. Of about 410,000 distinct CDR3 sequences in the sample, around 17% were seen once. The sample comprised peripheral blood. This receptor was taken from a woman between 18 and 30 years old with Graves' ophthalmopathy. The chain joins TRBV19 to TRBJ1-1, with D uncertain. The CDR3 nucleotides are TGTGCCAGTAGTGTTCTAGGGAGAGGCACTGAAGCTTTCTTT. It codes for CASSVLGRGTEAFF.